The rows below give T cell receptor beta chains drawn from one sample of a study of T cells in Graves' hyperthyroidism and ophthalmopathy. TCRdb re-called the multiplex PCR reads with MiXCR, one entry per CDR3 protein. The table records about 640,000 distinct CDR3 sequences, approximately 15% of them present only once. The sample taken for sequencing was blood. The origin of the receptors is a woman in her fifties or sixties with Graves' ophthalmopathy. CDR3s include the opening cysteine and the closing phenylalanine or tryptophan. The D gene is left open where the match is weak. Clone size, where shown, is once, few, many, or a class for clones that have expanded.

CASRTPDTHQETQYF TGTGCCAGCAGGACTCCTGACACCCACCAAGAGACCCAGTACTTC many TRBJ2-5 TRBV28 NA 15
CASSPPLVHEQYF TGTGCCAGCTCACCACCACTAGTCCACGAGCAGTACTTC few TRBJ2-7 TRBV18 NA 13
CASSYRLGDYEQYF TGTGCCAGCAGTTACAGGCTGGGAGACTACGAGCAGTACTTC many TRBJ2-7 TRBV6-5 NA 14
CASSRAGLAGTSYEQYF TGTGCCAGCAGTAGAGCGGGACTAGCGGGAACATCCTACGAGCAGTACTTC many TRBJ2-7 TRBV28 TRBD2 17
CSVEVGTYKAFF TGCAGCGTTGAGGTCGGGACATACAAAGCTTTCTTT NA TRBJ1-1 TRBV29-1 NA 12
CASSQDLAVVGQPQHF TGCGCCAGCAGCCAAGATTTGGCGGTGGTCGGGCAGCCCCAGCATTTT NA TRBJ1-5 TRBV4-3 NA 16
CSVVKGAEEQYF TGCAGCGTTGTTAAGGGGGCGGAAGAGCAGTACTTC many TRBJ2-7 TRBV29-1 TRBD1 12
CASSPTDSGGLGNEQFF TGTGCCAGCTCACCTACGGACAGTGGGGGGCTTGGCAATGAGCAGTTCTTC few TRBJ2-1 TRBV18 NA 17
CASLRLGGRVWNEQFF TGTGCCAGCCTTCGGCTAGGAGGGAGAGTTTGGAATGAGCAGTTCTTC many TRBJ2-1 TRBV28 NA 16
CASSKSGKYNEQLF TGTGCCAGTAGTAAGTCCGGGAAATACAATGAGCAGCTCTTC NA TRBJ2-1 TRBV19 NA 14
CSAATVSIETQYF TGCAGTGCTGCTACAGTGTCCATCGAGACCCAGTACTTC NA TRBJ2-5 TRBV20-1 NA 13
CSVPTASSATGAIVFF TGCAGCGTTCCGACAGCTAGTTCAGCGACGGGTGCCATCGTGTTCTTC NA TRBJ2-1 TRBV29-1 NA 16
CASSPSTSGRIDTQYF TGTGCCAGCAGCCCCTCGACTAGCGGGAGGATAGATACGCAGTATTTT NA TRBJ2-3 TRBV11-1 TRBD2 16
CASSLLQGSEKLFF TGCGCCAGCAGCTTGCTACAGGGGAGTGAAAAACTGTTTTTT NA TRBJ1-4 TRBV5-1 TRBD1 14
CSARVGPFEKYF TGCAGTGCTAGAGTGGGGCCCTTCGAGAAGTACTTC many TRBJ2-7 TRBV20-1 NA 12